These 6 T cell receptor beta chains were sequenced from one sample in a study of T cell repertoires in cytomegalovirus infection. TCRdb itself ran the reads through MiXCR, one entry per CDR3 protein. The sample has tens of thousands of distinct CDR3 sequences; 15% to 20% are singletons. Antigens of these TCRs are unknown. The material sequenced was CD8+ T cells from cultured PBMCs, taken from culture after CMV antigen stimulation. The receptors here all came from a human donor in good health (CMV status not recorded). Some clones in this sample may be carry-over from other donors' samples.

This clonotype was seen more than once but under ten times. The J gene is TRBJ2-4, the V gene TRBV7-2; tentative D call: TRBD1 (6 bases). Germline V gene sequence: CDR1 SGHTA, CDR2 FQGNSA. The CDR3 has 13 residues. Trimming took 5 bases from V and 7 from J, leaving 12 bases between them. The CDR3 region is CASSAHRENIQYF. The CDR3 nucleotides are TGTGCCAGCAGCGCCCACAGGGAGAACATTCAGTACTTC.

This clonotype was detected many times. The genes are TRBV7-2 and TRBJ1-3; TRBD1 agrees at 9 bases. V gave up 5 bases and J gave up 10 bases; unmatched junction bases: 6. This CDR3 comprises 13 residues. Germline assignment: CDR1 SGHTA and CDR2 FQGNSA. The CDR3 reads CASSPGQGLTIYF. The DNA of the CDR3 is TGTGCCAGCAGCCCTGGACAGGGGTTAACCATATATTTT.

This clonotype occurred a few times. V gene TRBV12-3 or TRBV12-4 combines with J gene TRBJ2-3; 7 nucleotides align to TRBD1. The CDR3 consists of 15 residues. The junction had 10 bases not matched to a gene; V was cut back by 6 bases and J by 4 bases. The CDR3 sequence: CASSKGTAGADTQYF. The CDR3 bases are TGTGCCAGCAGCAAAGGGACAGCTGGCGCAGATACGCAGTATTTT.

This sequence joins TRBV7-2 and TRBJ1-1, with 7 positions matching TRBD1. Germline values: CDR1 SGHTA, CDR2 FQGNSA. The ends lost 3 bases at V and 9 bases at J; junction bases unmatched: 10. CDR3 size: 14 residues. CDR3 in amino acids: CASSFPTGWTKAFF. As DNA, the CDR3 is TGTGCCAGCAGCTTTCCGACAGGGTGGACTAAAGCTTTCTTT.

The rearrangement joins TRBV7-9 to TRBJ1-2, with a tentative D call TRBD1 (5 bases). V lost 3 bases and J 8 bases, leaving 19 bases between the germline ends. Germline loops: CDR1 SEHNR, CDR2 FQNEAQ (reference sequence). The CDR3 sequence is 15 residues long. Here the CDR3 reads CASSLGGDITSGYTF. The CDR3 region has the DNA TGTGCCAGCAGCTTGGGGGGGGATATAACTTCCGGCTACACCTTC.

This clonotype was seen only a few times. CDR3 sequence reads: CASSLSLASTDTQYF. CDR3 nucleotides: TGTGCCAGCAGTTTATCCTTGGCTAGCACAGATACGCAGTATTTT. V is TRBV28 and J is TRBJ2-3; D is unclear. V lost 1 base and J 0 bases, leaving 8 bases between the germline ends. The CDR3 spans 15 residues. Germline CDR1 reads MDHEN; CDR2 reads SYDVKM.